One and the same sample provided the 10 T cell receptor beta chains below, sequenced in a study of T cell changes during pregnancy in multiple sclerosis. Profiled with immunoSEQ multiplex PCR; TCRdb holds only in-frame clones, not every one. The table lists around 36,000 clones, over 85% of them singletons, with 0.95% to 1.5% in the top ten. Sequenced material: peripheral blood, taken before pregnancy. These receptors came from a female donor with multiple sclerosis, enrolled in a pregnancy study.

This chain's CDR3 is CASSPTGEGGNQPQHF. The DNA for the CDR3 is TGCGCCAGCAGCCCGACCGGAGAGGGTGGCAATCAGCCCCAGCATTTT. The rearrangement links TRBV5-1 to TRBJ1-5; no reliable D call. V lost 4 bases and J lost 2, with 16 bases in between. CDR3 length: 16 residues. The germline gives CDR1 SGHRS, CDR2 YFSETQ.

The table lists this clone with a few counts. Here the CDR3 reads CASSLPGGTEAFF. CDR3 sequence (DNA): TGTGCCAGCAGTTTACCTGGAGGGACTGAAGCTTTCTTT. The chain recombines TRBV27 with TRBJ1-1; D unresolved. This CDR3 is 13 amino acids long. Germline V lookup: CDR1 MNHEY, CDR2 SMNVEV (reference sequence). Deletions cut 2 bases from V and 5 bases from J, with 9 bases between.

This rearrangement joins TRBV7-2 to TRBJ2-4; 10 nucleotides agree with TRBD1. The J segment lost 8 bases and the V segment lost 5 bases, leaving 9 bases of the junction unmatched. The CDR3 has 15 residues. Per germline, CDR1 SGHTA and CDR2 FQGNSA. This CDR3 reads CASSRQGALSDIQYF. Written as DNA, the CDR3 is TGTGCCAGCAGCCGACAGGGGGCGCTATCGGACATTCAGTACTTC. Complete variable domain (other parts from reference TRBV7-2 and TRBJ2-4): GAGVSQSPSNKVTEKGKDVELRCDPISGHTALYWYRQSLGQGLEFLIYFQGNSAPDKSGLPSDRFSAERTGGSVSTLTIQRTQQEDSAVYLCASSRQGALSDIQYFGAGTRLSVL.

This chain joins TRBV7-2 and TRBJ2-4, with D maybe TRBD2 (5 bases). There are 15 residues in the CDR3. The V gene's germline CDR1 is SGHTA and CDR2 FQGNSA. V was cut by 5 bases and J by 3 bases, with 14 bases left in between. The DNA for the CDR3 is TGTGCCAGCAGCATTAGCGTTACGGTCAAAAACATTCAGTACTTC. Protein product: CASSISVTVKNIQYF.

The CDR3 DNA sequence: TGTGCCAGCAGCCGAACCGGGACTAGCGGGACTGGGCAGTTCTTC. Translating it yields CASSRTGTSGTGQFF. This chain connects TRBV7-2 to TRBJ2-1, with 13 bases fitting TRBD2. Looked up from germline, CDR1 is SGHTA and CDR2 is FQGNSA. With 5 bases clipped from V and 12 bases from J, the junction kept 10 bases outside the gene matches. CDR3 size: 15 residues.

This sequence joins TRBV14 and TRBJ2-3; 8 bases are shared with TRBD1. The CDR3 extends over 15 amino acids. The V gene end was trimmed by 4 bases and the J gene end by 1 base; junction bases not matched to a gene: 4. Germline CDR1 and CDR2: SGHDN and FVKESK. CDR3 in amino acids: CASSPGTGGTDTQYF. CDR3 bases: TGTGCCAGCAGCCCCGGGACAGGAGGCACAGATACGCAGTATTTT.

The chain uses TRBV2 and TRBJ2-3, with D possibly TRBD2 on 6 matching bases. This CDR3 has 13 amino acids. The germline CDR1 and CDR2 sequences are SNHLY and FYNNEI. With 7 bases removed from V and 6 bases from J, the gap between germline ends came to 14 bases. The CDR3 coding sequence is TGTGCCAGCAATCGACTAGTAGCGGATACGCAGTATTTT. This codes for CASNRLVADTQYF.

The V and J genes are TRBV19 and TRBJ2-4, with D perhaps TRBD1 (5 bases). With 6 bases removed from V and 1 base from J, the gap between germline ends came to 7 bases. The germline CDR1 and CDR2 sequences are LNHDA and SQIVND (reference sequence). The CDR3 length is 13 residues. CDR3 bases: TGTGCCAGTAGCCAGGGTGCCAAAAACATTCAGTACTTC. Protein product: CASSQGAKNIQYF.

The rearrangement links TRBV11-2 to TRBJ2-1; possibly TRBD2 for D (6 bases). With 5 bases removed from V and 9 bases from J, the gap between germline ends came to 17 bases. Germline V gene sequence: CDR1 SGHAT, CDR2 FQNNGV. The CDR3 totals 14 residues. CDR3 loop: CASSPELAKAEQFF. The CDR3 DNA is TGTGCCAGCAGCCCCGAACTAGCAAAGGCTGAGCAGTTCTTC.

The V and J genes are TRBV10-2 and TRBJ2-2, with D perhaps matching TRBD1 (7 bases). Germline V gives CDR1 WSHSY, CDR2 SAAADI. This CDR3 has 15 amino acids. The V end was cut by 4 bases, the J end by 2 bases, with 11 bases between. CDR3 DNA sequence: TGCGCCAGCAGTGTGCAGGGGGGCAACACCGGGGAGCTGTTTTTT. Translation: CASSVQGGNTGELFF.